Presented here are 11 T cell receptor beta chains from one specimen sequenced in a study of cytomegalovirus exposure and HLA in healthy donors. 13 Jbeta primers and 60 Vbeta primers were used for the PCR. Assay: immunoSEQ multiplex PCR; the TCRdb copy retains only in-frame clones and omits some. The sample includes over 150,000 clones, roughly 80% of them seen just once. The material sequenced was PBMCs. The source of these receptors is a man younger than 40 in good health and CMV-seronegative.

This clone was observed a single time. V usage is TRBV7-8 and J usage is TRBJ1-4; D not certain. Germline V gene sequence: CDR1 SGHVS, CDR2 FQNEAQ. V was clipped by 4 bases and J by 1 base, with 7 bases between them. This CDR3 comprises 14 residues. The CDR3 DNA sequence: TGTGCCAGCAGCTCGTATAGAACTAATGAAAAACTGTTTTTT. This translates into CASSSYRTNEKLFF.

This chain links TRBV5-1 with TRBJ2-7, with TRBD2 identical over 9 bases. In germline, CDR1 is SGHRS, CDR2 YFSETQ. This CDR3 has 15 amino acids. J was trimmed by 0 bases and V by 0 bases; bases with no gene match: 1. The CDR3 sequence: CASSLGLAASYEQYF. CDR3 bases: TGCGCCAGCAGCTTGGGACTAGCGGCCTCCTACGAGCAGTACTTC.

The genes are TRBV9 and TRBJ2-1, with TRBD2 matching 7 bases. The germline V gene encodes CDR1 SGDLS and CDR2 YYNGEE. V lost 0 bases and J lost 4; bases outside the gene matches: 4. The CDR3 is made up of 15 amino acids. The CDR3, as DNA: TGTGCCAGCAGCGTAGCGGGAGGAGTTTACAATGAGCAGTTCTTC. This translates into CASSVAGGVYNEQFF.

The rearrangement joins TRBV5-1 to TRBJ1-4, with D hard to call. The length of the CDR3 is 14 residues. Trimming cost V 4 bases and J 7 bases, with 14 bases left between them. The germline CDR1 and CDR2 sequences are SGHRS and YFSETQ. The CDR3 nucleotides read TGCGCCAGCAGCCCCTTTACATATCGTGAAAAACTGTTTTTT. Translation gives CASSPFTYREKLFF.

The J gene is TRBJ2-6, the V gene TRBV5-6; no firm D call. The CDR3 loop spans 13 amino acids. The germline gives CDR1 SGHDT, CDR2 YYEEEE. V lost 7 bases, J lost 0 bases, and 5 bases lay in between. The CDR3 loop is CASRSSGANVLTF. CDR3 sequence (DNA): TGTGCCAGCCGGAGCTCTGGGGCCAACGTCCTGACTTTC.

V is TRBV7-9 and J is TRBJ1-1, with D uncertain. CDR1 is SEHNR, CDR2 FQNEAQ, per germline (reference sequence). V was trimmed by 2 bases and J by 1 base, leaving 2 bases between them. The CDR3 extends over 12 amino acids. In DNA, the CDR3 is TGTGCCAGCAGCTTACAGAACACTGAAGCTTTCTTT. Protein product: CASSLQNTEAFF.

This rearrangement joins TRBV27 to TRBJ2-1; no definite D call. The V gene lost 0 bases and the J gene lost 5 bases, with 5 bases spanning the gap. The CDR3 has 13 amino acids. Germline assignment: CDR1 MNHEY and CDR2 SMNVEV (reference sequence). The CDR3 DNA sequence: TGTGCCAGCAGTTTATCGGAGCACAATGAGCAGTTCTTC. Residues: CASSLSEHNEQFF.

This chain links TRBV28 with TRBJ1-1; D is unresolved. Germline V gene sequence: CDR1 MDHEN, CDR2 SYDVKM. Trimming removed 2 bases at V and 0 bases at J, with 22 bases between. The CDR3 has 19 amino acids. The chain's CDR3 is CASSLNGFEGGYVNTEAFF. Here the CDR3 DNA reads TGTGCCAGCAGTTTAAATGGGTTCGAAGGAGGGTACGTGAACACTGAAGCTTTCTTT.

The J gene is TRBJ2-3, the V gene TRBV11-2, with D uncertain. The ends were cut back, 5 bases at V and 2 bases at J, with 11 bases in the middle. Germline CDR1 SGHAT, CDR2 FQNNGV. This CDR3 comprises 14 residues. The CDR3 reads CASSRHSYTDTQYF. In nucleotides, the CDR3 is TGTGCCAGCAGCCGACATTCCTACACAGATACGCAGTATTTT.

This clone appeared a single time. V and J are TRBV6-5 and TRBJ2-7; 7 bases match TRBD2. CDR1 and CDR2 from the germline V gene are MNHEY and SVGAGI. V shed 4 bases, J shed 1 base, and the junction held 10 bases outside the gene matches. The CDR3 is 16 residues long. Here the CDR3 DNA reads TGTGCCAGCAGTTCCTTTTGGGCGGGAGCTTCCTACGAGCAGTACTTC. This codes for CASSSFWAGASYEQYF.

The chain has TRBV6-1 and TRBJ2-5; 8 nucleotides agree with TRBD1. The V and J ends lost 0 bases and 8 bases, in that order; junction bases with no gene match: 8. The CDR3 consists of 15 residues. Germline V gene data show CDR1 as MNHNS and CDR2 as SASEGT. CDR3 sequence reads: CASSEAWDRRNTQYF. For the CDR3, the DNA is TGTGCCAGCAGTGAAGCTTGGGACAGGCGAAATACCCAGTACTTC.